The text below deals with one TCR beta chain. Germline CDR1 and CDR2: KGHSH and LQKENI. The CDR3 sequence is 15 residues long. V lost 3 bases to trimming and J lost 6 bases; unmatched junction nucleotides: 10. Clones were read by immunoSEQ multiplex PCR, and TCRdb kept only the in-frame ones, dropping some. In the table there are approximately 180,000 clones, nearly 90% of which are singletons. The sample is drawn from a study of blood T cell repertoires in COVID-19. Study-wide context: Acute and convalescent COVID-19 specimens originated in the United States, Italy and Spain.

Individuals drawn from 20 to 25 US areas were about 18 to 100 years old. The source is a woman aged 40 to 50 with acute COVID-19. The sequencing sample was made of PBMCs or T cells enriched from blood (not recorded which). V is TRBV18 and J is TRBJ2-7; 8 positions match TRBD1. The CDR3 DNA reads as TGTGCCAGCTCACCTGATCCGGGACAGGCCGTCGAGCAGTACTTC. It translates to CASSPDPGQAVEQYF. The full variable domain, with the rest looked up from reference TRBV18 and TRBJ2-7, is NAGVMQNPRHLVRRRGQEARLRCSPMKGHSHVYWYRQLPEEGLKFMVYLQKENIIDESGMPKERFSAEFPKEGPSILRIQQVVRGDSAAYFCASSPDPGQAVEQYFGPGTRLTVT.